This T cell receptor beta chain derives from a study of beta chain features in type 1 diabetes. Investigators reverse transcribed all isolated RNA, so they sequenced expressed TCRB transcripts. Profiled with immunoSEQ multiplex PCR; TCRdb holds only in-frame clones, not every one. The sample includes 150,000 or so clones, under 60% of them seen just once. V lost 5 bases to trimming and J lost 2 bases; unmatched junction nucleotides: 18. The CDR3 runs to 21 residues. In germline, CDR1 is PRHDT, CDR2 FYEKMQ (reference sequence). This TCR was recovered from a man between 18 and 35 years old in good health. The chain couples TRBV13 to TRBJ2-1; 13 bases match TRBD2. Sequences were obtained from Tregs from blood. CDR3 DNA: TGTGCCAGCAGCCTAGCCCCACGACTAGCGGGGGGCCCGTTCACCTACAATGAGCAGTTCTTC. The encoded protein is CASSLAPRLAGGPFTYNEQFF.